The sequence of this TCR beta chain was determined in a study of PD-L1 blockade in urothelial cancer. Across the study: Patients had received 0 to 3 prior chemotherapy regimens.

CDR3 length: 12 residues. V lost 4 bases and J 10 bases, leaving 8 bases between the germline ends. Germline V gene lookup returns CDR1 MGHRA and CDR2 YSYEKL. Study results and limitations: Pretreatment TCR clonality in blood under the median foretold superior survival. In blood at 3 weeks, tumor-associated clones expanded more among patients with durable benefit.

As to time point: peripheral blood 6 weeks after treatment start. The patients had locally advanced or metastatic urothelial carcinoma. This clone was counted a few times. Antigen specificity is unknown. The assay was immunoSEQ multiplex PCR, and TCRdb's table has in-frame clones only and misses some. The table records tens of thousands of clones, 70% to 90% of them present only once. The sequence was obtained from a man aged 50 or older with urothelial cancer. The chain employs TRBV4-1 and TRBJ1-6; D uncertain. Here the sequenced sample was PBMCs, taken around atezolizumab (anti-PD-L1) treatment. CDR3 protein: CASSRIGSPLHF. CDR3 DNA: TGCGCCAGCAGCCGGATCGGGTCACCCCTCCACTTT.